The 19 T cell receptor beta chains listed next were all sequenced from one sample in a study of CD8+CD57+ T cells in acquired aplastic anemia. Genomic DNA was employed as the template in profiling TCR beta VDJ and CDR3. TCRdb called the reads again in MiXCR, with one record for every CDR3 protein. This table has 150,000 to 200,000 distinct CDR3 sequences, about half appearing once. For sequencing, patients were chosen who had shown expansion of CD8+CD57+ cells by flow cytometry. The sequenced sample consisted of sorted CD4+, CD8+, or CD8+CD57+ T cells (not recorded which) from PBMCs. The receptor set was obtained from a human donor with aplastic anemia.

This sequence joins TRBV20-1 and TRBJ2-7; 7 positions match TRBD2. This CDR3 is 12 amino acids long. CDR1 is DFQATT and CDR2 is SNEGSKA in the germline V gene (reference sequence). The junction had 1 base not matched to a gene; V was cut back by 4 bases and J by 1 base. CDR3 residues: CSAMGGSYEQYF. CDR3 bases: TGCAGTGCTATGGGGGGGTCCTACGAGCAGTACTTC.

This clonotype was observed at least ten times. The chain has TRBV19 and TRBJ2-3; 7 bases match TRBD2. The V gene end was trimmed by 1 base and the J gene end by 6 bases; junction bases not matched to a gene: 1. Germline V CDR1 and CDR2: LNHDA, SQIVND (reference sequence). This CDR3 region has 13 residues. CDR3 nucleotide sequence: TGTGCCAGTAGTATAGTCGGGGGGGATACGCAGTATTTT. Translation: CASSIVGGDTQYF.

This clonotype was detected only a few times. The chain has TRBV15 and TRBJ2-1, with D hard to call. Between the trimmed V and J ends, which lost 0 bases and 6 bases, there was a span of 12 bases. The CDR3 has 15 residues. Germline assignment: CDR1 LNHNV and CDR2 YYDKDF (reference sequence). For the CDR3, the DNA is TGTGCCACCAGCAGAGATCCGGGCAGATTCAATGAGCAGTTCTTC. Protein: CATSRDPGRFNEQFF.

Many counts were recorded for this clonotype. The chain employs TRBV7-8 and TRBJ2-2; possibly TRBD1 for D (6 bases). Trimming took 5 bases from V and 2 from J, leaving 12 bases between them. This CDR3 contains 15 residues. Looked up from germline, CDR1 is SGHVS and CDR2 is FQNEAQ. Here the CDR3 DNA reads TGTGCCAGCAGCCGACAGGAGCCAAACACCGGGGAGCTGTTTTTT. This codes for CASSRQEPNTGELFF.

The chain employs TRBV20-1 and TRBJ1-4, with TRBD1 matching 9 bases. CDR1 and CDR2 (germline): DFQATT, SNEGSKA (reference sequence). Trimming cost V 6 bases and J 5 bases; bases outside gene matches: 4. The CDR3 contains 13 residues. In nucleotides, the CDR3 is TGCAGTGCGATGGACAGGGGAAATGAAAAACTGTTTTTT. Encoded protein: CSAMDRGNEKLFF.

There are a few counts of this clonotype. This rearrangement joins TRBV19 to TRBJ1-2; 11 bases line up with TRBD1. The V gene's germline CDR1 is LNHDA and CDR2 SQIVND (reference sequence). V lost 11 bases, J lost 5 bases, and 13 bases stayed unmatched. This CDR3 has 15 residues. The CDR3 DNA is TGTGCCTGGAGTCCGACCGGGACAGGGGGGTATGGCTACACCTTC. Translation: CAWSPTGTGGYGYTF.

For this clonotype: This clone may be a read error of a much larger clone one base away. Without the conserved terminal phenylalanine or tryptophan, this CDR3 likely stems from a read error. The DNA is omitted, as the CDR3 cannot be located on it reliably, and the CDR3 follows TCRdb's listing. The chain combines TRBV6-5 with TRBJ2-2; TRBD2 is the table's D call, not checked against the DNA. Per germline, CDR1 MNHEY and CDR2 SVGAGI. The CDR3 totals 14 residues, both ends included. The CDR3 loop reads CASSYEGNGLLAIS.

The chain joins TRBV7-9 to TRBJ1-2, with 10 bases lining up with TRBD1. CDR1 and CDR2 from the germline V gene are SEHNR and FQNEAQ (reference sequence). CDR3 size: 13 residues. The ends lost 8 bases at V and 3 bases at J; junction bases unmatched: 3. The CDR3, as DNA: TGTGCCAGCCGGGACAGGGGTCACTATGGCTACACCTTC. It translates to CASRDRGHYGYTF.

In this sample, this clonotype turned up many times. The chain couples TRBV28 to TRBJ2-7; D is tentatively TRBD1 or TRBD2 (5 bases each). CDR1 is MDHEN, CDR2 SYDVKM, per germline. The CDR3 is 11 amino acids. Deletions cut 3 bases from V and 9 bases from J, with 9 bases between. CDR3 sequence reads: CASSFEGRQYF. The CDR3 nucleotides read TGTGCCAGCAGTTTTGAGGGGCGGCAGTACTTC.

This clonotype has a single count. The chain is built from TRBV20-1 and TRBJ1-2; D is possibly TRBD1 (6 bases). V dropped 6 bases and J dropped 2 bases, with 16 bases sitting between them. CDR1 is DFQATT, CDR2 SNEGSKA, per germline (reference sequence). The CDR3 length is 14 residues. CDR3 region: CSARRTTGNYGYTF. The DNA of the CDR3 is TGCAGTGCCCGGCGTACCACAGGGAACTATGGCTACACCTTC.

This clonotype was detected ten times or more. The CDR3 protein is CSARARGGGIFLNEQFF. The CDR3 DNA reads as TGCAGTGCTAGGGCCAGGGGGGGCGGGATCTTCCTGAATGAGCAGTTCTTC. This sequence joins TRBV20-1 and TRBJ2-1; D is tentatively TRBD1 or TRBD2 (7 bases each). There are 17 residues in the CDR3. Deletions cut 3 bases from V and 7 bases from J, with 25 bases between. CDR1 is DFQATT, CDR2 SNEGSKA, per germline (reference sequence).

The CDR3 here is CAISDRGQDTEAFF. The CDR3 DNA reads as TGTGCCATCAGCGACAGGGGGCAGGACACTGAAGCTTTCTTT. This chain joins TRBV10-3 and TRBJ1-1, with 10 bases identical to TRBD1. This CDR3 comprises 14 residues. CDR1 and CDR2 (germline): ENHRY, SYGVKD. V was clipped by 6 bases and J by 3 bases; unmatched bases: 4.

The chain is built from TRBV6-6 and TRBJ2-1; the D gene is possibly TRBD2 (6 bases). This CDR3 region has 13 residues. The germline gives CDR1 MNHNY, CDR2 SVGAGI (reference sequence). V lost 11 bases and J 0 bases, leaving 11 bases between the germline ends. The CDR3 is CASSESSYNEQFF. In DNA, the CDR3 is TGTGCCTCTAGCGAGAGCTCCTACAATGAGCAGTTCTTC.

The chain carries TRBV9 and TRBJ1-6; 7 positions agree with TRBD1. Germline loops: CDR1 SGDLS, CDR2 YYNGEE. CDR3 length equals 15 residues. J lost 7 bases, V lost 3 bases, and 7 bases had no gene match. The CDR3 region has the DNA TGTGCCAGCAGCGAGGGGGCGCGAGCCAATTCACCCCTCCACTTT. Its translation: CASSEGARANSPLHF.

The chain is built from TRBV5-1 and TRBJ1-1; TRBD1 matches 8 bases. V lost 6 bases, J lost 4 bases, and 5 bases stayed unmatched. The CDR3 spans 13 residues. Germline CDR1 is SGHRS and CDR2 is YFSETQ. CDR3 region: CASTGQGGTEAFF. CDR3 bases: TGCGCCAGCACAGGACAGGGTGGCACTGAAGCTTTCTTT.

The chain joins TRBV7-2 to TRBJ1-6; D unclear. Germline V gene lookup returns CDR1 SGHTA and CDR2 FQGNSA. V was shortened by 8 bases and J by 7 bases, with 9 bases between the two germline ends. The CDR3 has 12 amino acids. CDR3 loop: CASRPGNSPLHF. CDR3 coding DNA: TGTGCCAGCCGGCCCGGGAATTCACCCCTCCACTTT.

This clonotype was recorded at least ten times. The gene calls are TRBV29-1 and TRBJ2-1; 7 bases line up with TRBD1. Germline-derived CDR1 and CDR2 are SQVTM and ANQGSEA. The trim removed 8 bases at V and 6 bases at J, leaving 10 bases unmatched. The CDR3 has 13 residues. CDR3 residues: CSSRQGYANEQFF. The CDR3 bases are TGCAGCTCCAGACAGGGTTACGCCAATGAGCAGTTCTTC.

This clonotype was seen at least ten times. The genes are TRBV3-1 and TRBJ2-7, with TRBD2 matching 7 bases. This CDR3 spans 15 amino acids. In germline, CDR1 is LGHDT, CDR2 YNNKEL (reference sequence). The trim removed 4 bases at V and 0 bases at J, leaving 6 bases unmatched. CDR3 sequence (DNA): TGTGCCAGCAGCCCAGCGGGGCGCAACTCCTACGAGCAGTACTTC. This translates into CASSPAGRNSYEQYF.

This rearrangement joins TRBV19 to TRBJ2-5; D uncertain. The V and J ends lost 7 bases and 5 bases respectively, with 14 bases between them. CDR1 LNHDA and CDR2 SQIVND come from the germline V gene (reference sequence). The CDR3 totals 13 residues. The CDR3 is CASKGRLWETQYF. CDR3 coding DNA: TGTGCCAGTAAAGGCCGGTTGTGGGAGACCCAGTACTTC. The full variable domain, its missing parts supplied by reference TRBV19 and TRBJ2-5, is DGGITQSPKYLFRKEGQNVTLSCEQNLNHDAMYWYRQDPGQGLRLIYYSQIVNDFQKGDIAEGYSVSREKKESFPLTVTSAQKNPTAFYLCASKGRLWETQYFGPGTRLLVL.